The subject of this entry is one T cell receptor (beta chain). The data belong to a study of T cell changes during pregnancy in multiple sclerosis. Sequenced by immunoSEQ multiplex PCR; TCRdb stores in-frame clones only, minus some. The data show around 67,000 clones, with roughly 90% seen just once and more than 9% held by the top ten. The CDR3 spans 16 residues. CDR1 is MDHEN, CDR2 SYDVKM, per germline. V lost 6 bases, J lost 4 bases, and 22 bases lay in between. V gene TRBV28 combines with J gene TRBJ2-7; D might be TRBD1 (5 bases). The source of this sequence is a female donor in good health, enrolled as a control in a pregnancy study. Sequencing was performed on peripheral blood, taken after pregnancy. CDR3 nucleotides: TGTGCCAGCAGCCCCAGAATGAGGACATCGCAGTACGAGCAGTACTTC. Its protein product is CASSPRMRTSQYEQYF.